This T cell receptor beta chain was captured by sequencing in a study of T cell repertoires in cytomegalovirus infection. TCRdb analysed the reads with MiXCR anew, one entry per CDR3 protein. The profile shows around 300,000 distinct CDR3 sequences, about 23% of them singletons. This clonotype was found many times. CDR1 and CDR2 (germline): SGHTA, FQGNSA. CDR3 size: 14 residues. The V gene end was trimmed by 7 bases and the J gene end by 6 bases; junction bases not matched to a gene: 7. The sequenced sample consisted of PBMCs. The TCR was taken from a human donor in good health (CMV status not recorded). Some clones in this sample may be carry-over from other donors' samples. This chain links TRBV7-2 with TRBJ2-7; 12 nucleotides line up with TRBD2. This CDR3 reads CASNILAGGSEQYF. The CDR3 coding sequence is TGTGCCAGCAATATACTAGCGGGAGGATCCGAGCAGTACTTC.